This T cell receptor beta chain emerged from a study of T cells in pancreatic ductal adenocarcinoma. Study outcomes and limitations: Results skew toward the minority of patients with early-stage disease. Enrichment of CD45RO+ effector over naive T cells in tumors may bias clonality. Compared with tumor, blood showed more total productive templates and around 8-fold more clonotypes. No significant tumor-blood clonality difference; means were about 0.1 and 0.065.

Selected pancreatic ductal adenocarcinoma patients had undergone surgery without neoadjuvant therapy. The protocol was immunoSEQ multiplex PCR, while the TCRdb copy is restricted to in-frame clones and leaves out a portion. The sample has tens of thousands of clones, roughly 92% seen once. Worth noting for this clone: Its specificity is not known.

The source of this sequence is a human donor with pancreatic ductal adenocarcinoma. The sequenced sample was PBMCs.

The CDR3 bases are TGCGCCAGCACCCCGGAGGGTTTTGGGAATGAGCAGTTCTTC. Translation gives CASTPEGFGNEQFF. The chain carries TRBV5-1 and TRBJ2-1; TRBD2 might be the D (6 bases). V gave up 6 bases and J gave up 7 bases, with 17 bases separating them. The CDR3 contains 14 residues. CDR1 and CDR2 (germline): SGHRS, YFSETQ.